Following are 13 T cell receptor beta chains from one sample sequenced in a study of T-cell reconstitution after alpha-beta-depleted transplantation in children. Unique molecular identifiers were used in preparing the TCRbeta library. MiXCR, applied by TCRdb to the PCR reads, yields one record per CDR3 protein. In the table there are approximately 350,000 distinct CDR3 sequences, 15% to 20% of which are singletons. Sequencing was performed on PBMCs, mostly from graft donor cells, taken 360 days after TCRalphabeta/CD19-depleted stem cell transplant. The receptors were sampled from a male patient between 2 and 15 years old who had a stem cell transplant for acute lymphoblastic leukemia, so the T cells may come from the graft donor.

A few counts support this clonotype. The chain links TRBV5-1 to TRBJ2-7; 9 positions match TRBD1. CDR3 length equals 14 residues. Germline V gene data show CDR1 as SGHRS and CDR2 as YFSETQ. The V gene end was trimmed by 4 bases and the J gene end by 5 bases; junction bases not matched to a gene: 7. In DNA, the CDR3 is TGCGCCAGCAGCCCGGGACAGGGACGGGACGAGCAGTACTTC. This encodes CASSPGQGRDEQYF. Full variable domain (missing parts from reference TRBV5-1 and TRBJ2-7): KAGVTQTPRYLIKTRGQQVTLSCSPISGHRSVSWYQQTPGQGLQFLFEYFSETQRNKGNFPGRFSGRQFSNSRSEMNVSTLELGDSALYLCASSPGQGRDEQYFGPGTRLTVT.

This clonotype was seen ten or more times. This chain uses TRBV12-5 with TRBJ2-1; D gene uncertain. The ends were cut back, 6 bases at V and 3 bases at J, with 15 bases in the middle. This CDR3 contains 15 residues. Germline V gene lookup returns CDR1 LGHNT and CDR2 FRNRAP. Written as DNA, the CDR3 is TGTGCTAGTGGAAAGGGCACCCTTTACTACAATGAGCAGTTCTTC. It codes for CASGKGTLYYNEQFF.

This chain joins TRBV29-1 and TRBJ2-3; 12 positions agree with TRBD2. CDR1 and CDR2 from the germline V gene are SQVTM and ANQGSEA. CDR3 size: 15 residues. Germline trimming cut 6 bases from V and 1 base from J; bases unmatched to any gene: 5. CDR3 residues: CSVGGLAGRTDTQYF. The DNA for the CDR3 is TGCAGCGTCGGCGGACTAGCGGGACGCACAGATACGCAGTATTTT.

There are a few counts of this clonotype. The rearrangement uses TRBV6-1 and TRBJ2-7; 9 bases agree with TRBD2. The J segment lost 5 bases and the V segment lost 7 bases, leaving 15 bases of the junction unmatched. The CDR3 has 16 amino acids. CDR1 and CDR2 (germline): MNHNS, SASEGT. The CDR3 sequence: CASKVFSGRSNDEQYF. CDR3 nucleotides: TGTGCCAGCAAGGTCTTTAGCGGGAGATCGAATGACGAGCAGTACTTC.

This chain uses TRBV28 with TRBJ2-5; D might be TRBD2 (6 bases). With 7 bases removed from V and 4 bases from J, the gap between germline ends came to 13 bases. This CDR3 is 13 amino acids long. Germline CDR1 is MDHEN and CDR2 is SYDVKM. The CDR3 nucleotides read TGTGCCAGCATACTTCGCGGGACAGAGACCCAGTACTTC. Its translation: CASILRGTETQYF.

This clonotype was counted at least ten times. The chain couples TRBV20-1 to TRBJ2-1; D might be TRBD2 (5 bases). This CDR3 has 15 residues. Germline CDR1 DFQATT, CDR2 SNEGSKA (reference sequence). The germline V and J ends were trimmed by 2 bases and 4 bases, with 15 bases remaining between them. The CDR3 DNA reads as TGCAGTGCTAGATTGTCGGAGGTCCTTTACAATGAGCAGTTCTTC. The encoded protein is CSARLSEVLYNEQFF.

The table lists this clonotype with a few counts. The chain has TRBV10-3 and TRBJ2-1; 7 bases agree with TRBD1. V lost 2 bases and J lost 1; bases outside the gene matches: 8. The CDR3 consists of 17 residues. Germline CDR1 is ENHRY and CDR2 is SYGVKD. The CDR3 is CAISEDFGTVSYNEQFF. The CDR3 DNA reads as TGTGCCATCAGTGAGGATTTTGGGACAGTGTCCTACAATGAGCAGTTCTTC.

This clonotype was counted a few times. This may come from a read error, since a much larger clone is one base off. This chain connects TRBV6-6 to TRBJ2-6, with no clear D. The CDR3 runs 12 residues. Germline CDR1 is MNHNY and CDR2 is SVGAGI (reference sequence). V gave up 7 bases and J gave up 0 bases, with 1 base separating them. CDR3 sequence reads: CASISGANVLTF. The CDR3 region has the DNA TGTGCCAGCATCTCTGGGGCCAACGTCCTGACTTTC.

The CDR3 DNA reads TGTGCCATCAGTGAGTCGATGTGGCGGGGCTTCAGCACAGATACGCAGTATTTT. It specifies CAISESMWRGFSTDTQYF. The gene calls are TRBV10-3 and TRBJ2-3, with D perhaps matching TRBD2 (6 bases). Germline CDR1 and CDR2: ENHRY and SYGVKD. The CDR3 runs to 18 residues. Trimming shortened V by 0 bases and J by 0 bases, and 16 bases separated the two germline ends.

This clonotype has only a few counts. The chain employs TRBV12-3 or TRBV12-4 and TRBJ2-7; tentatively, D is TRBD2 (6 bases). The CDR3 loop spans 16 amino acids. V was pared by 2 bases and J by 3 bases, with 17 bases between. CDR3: CASSLSLRDLIYEQYF. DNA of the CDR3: TGTGCCAGCAGTTTATCTCTGCGGGACTTAATCTACGAGCAGTACTTC.

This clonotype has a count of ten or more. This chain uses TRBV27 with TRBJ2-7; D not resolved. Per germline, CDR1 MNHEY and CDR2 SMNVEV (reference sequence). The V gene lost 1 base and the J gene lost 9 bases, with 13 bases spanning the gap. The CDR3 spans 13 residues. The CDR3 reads CASSLYPSIAQYF. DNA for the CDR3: TGTGCCAGCAGTTTATATCCCTCCATCGCGCAGTACTTC.

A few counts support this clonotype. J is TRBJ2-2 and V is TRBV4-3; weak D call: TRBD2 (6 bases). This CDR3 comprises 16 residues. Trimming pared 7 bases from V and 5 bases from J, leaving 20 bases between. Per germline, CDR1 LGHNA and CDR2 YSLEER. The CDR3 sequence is CASTRQPSDMTGELFF. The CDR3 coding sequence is TGCGCCAGCACCAGGCAGCCTAGCGACATGACCGGGGAGCTGTTTTTT.

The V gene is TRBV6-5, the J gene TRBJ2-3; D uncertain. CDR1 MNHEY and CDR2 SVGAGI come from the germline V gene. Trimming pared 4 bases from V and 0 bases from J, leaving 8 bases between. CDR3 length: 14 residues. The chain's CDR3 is CASSSLLSTDTQYF. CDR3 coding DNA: TGTGCCAGCAGTTCCCTACTTAGCACAGATACGCAGTATTTT.